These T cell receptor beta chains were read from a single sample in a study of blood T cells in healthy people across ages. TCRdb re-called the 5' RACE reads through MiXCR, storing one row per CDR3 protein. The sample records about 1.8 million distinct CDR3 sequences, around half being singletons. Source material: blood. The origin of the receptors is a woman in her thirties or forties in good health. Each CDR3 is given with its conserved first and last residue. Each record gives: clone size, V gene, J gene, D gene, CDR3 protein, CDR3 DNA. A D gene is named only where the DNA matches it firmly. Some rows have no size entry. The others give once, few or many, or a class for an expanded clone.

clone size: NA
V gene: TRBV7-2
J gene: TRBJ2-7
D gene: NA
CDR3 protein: CAPGSYYEQYF
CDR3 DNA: TGTGCCCCGGGCAGCTACTACGAGCAGTACTTC

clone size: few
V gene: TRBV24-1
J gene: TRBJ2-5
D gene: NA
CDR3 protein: CATSEGPQETQYF
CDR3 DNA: TGTGCCACCTCGGAGGGGCCACAAGAGACCCAGTACTTC

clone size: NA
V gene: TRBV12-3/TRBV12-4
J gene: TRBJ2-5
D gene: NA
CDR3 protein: CASQRTAPSETQYF
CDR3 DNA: TGTGCCAGCCAAAGGACAGCCCCTTCAGAGACCCAGTACTTC

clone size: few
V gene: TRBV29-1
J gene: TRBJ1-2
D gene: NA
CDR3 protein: CSVSDAWDGYTF
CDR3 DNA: TGCAGCGTGTCGGACGCCTGGGATGGCTACACCTTC

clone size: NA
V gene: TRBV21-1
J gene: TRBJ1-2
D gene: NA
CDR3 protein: CASSTARLFNYGYTF
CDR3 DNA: TGTGCCAGCAGCACGGCCCGCCTTTTTAACTATGGCTACACCTTC

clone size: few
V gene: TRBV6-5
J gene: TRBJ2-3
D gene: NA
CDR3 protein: CASSLTGPRDTQYF
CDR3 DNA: TGTGCCAGCAGTTTAACGGGGCCCCGGGATACGCAGTATTTT

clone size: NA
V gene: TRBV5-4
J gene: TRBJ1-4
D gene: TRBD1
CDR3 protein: CASSLGDRGRIEKLFF
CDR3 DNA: TGTGCCAGCAGCTTGGGCGACAGGGGGCGGATTGAAAAACTGTTTTTT

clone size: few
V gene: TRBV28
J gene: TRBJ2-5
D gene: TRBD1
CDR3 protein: CASSETGWSQETQYF
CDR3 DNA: TGTGCCAGCAGTGAGACAGGGTGGTCGCAAGAGACCCAGTACTTC

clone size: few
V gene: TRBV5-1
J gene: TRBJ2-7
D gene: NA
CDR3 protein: CASSSRDKTYEQYF
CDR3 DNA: TGCGCCAGCAGCTCCCGGGACAAGACGTACGAGCAGTACTTC

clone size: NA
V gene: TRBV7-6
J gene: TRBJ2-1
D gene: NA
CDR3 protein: CASSLGEFSYNEQFF
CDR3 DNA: TGTGCCAGCAGCTTAGGGGAATTCTCCTACAATGAGCAGTTCTTC

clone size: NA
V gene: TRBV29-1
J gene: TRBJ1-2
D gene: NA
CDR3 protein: CSVPPGGSHGYTF
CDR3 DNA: TGCAGCGTTCCCCCGGGGGGCTCGCACGGCTACACCTTC

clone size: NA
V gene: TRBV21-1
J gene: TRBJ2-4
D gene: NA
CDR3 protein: CASRGRATLAKNIQYF
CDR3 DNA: TGTGCCAGCAGGGGCCGGGCAACGCTAGCCAAAAACATTCAGTACTTC

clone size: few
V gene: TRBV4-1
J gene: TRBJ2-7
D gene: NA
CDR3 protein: CASSQDHLGGYEQYF
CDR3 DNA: TGCGCCAGCAGCCAAGACCACCTTGGGGGTTACGAGCAGTACTTC

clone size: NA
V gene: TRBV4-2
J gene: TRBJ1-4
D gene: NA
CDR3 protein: CASSPQTQPNEKLFF
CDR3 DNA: TGTGCCAGCAGCCCACAGACACAGCCTAATGAAAAACTGTTTTTT

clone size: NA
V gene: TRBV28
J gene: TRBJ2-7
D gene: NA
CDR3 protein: CASSAYRGMDEQYF
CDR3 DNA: TGTGCCAGCAGTGCATATAGGGGCATGGACGAGCAGTACTTC

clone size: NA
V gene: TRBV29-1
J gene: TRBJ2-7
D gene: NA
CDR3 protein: CSTGDGYEQYF
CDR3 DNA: TGCAGCACGGGGGACGGCTACGAGCAGTACTTC

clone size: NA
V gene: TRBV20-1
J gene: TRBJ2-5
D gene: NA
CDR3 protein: CSARDTGIGNQETQYF
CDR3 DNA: TGCAGTGCTAGGGATACAGGGATAGGGAATCAAGAGACCCAGTACTTC

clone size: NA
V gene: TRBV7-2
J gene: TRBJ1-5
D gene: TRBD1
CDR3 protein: CASSQGDRPIQPQHF
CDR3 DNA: TGTGCCAGCAGCCAAGGGGACAGGCCCATACAGCCCCAGCATTTT

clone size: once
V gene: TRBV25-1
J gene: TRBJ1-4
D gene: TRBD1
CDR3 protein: CASRFPAPGTGAVKLFF
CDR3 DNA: TGTGCCAGCCGTTTCCCCGCTCCAGGGACAGGGGCCGTAAAACTGTTTTTT

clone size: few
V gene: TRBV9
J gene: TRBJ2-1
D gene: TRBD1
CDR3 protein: CASSVDPLGTGVTDEQFF
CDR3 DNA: TGTGCCAGCAGCGTAGACCCGTTAGGGACAGGGGTAACGGATGAGCAGTTCTTC

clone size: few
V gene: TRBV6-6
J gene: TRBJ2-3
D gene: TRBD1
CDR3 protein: CASKGGQVITDTQYF
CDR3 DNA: TGTGCCAGCAAGGGGGGACAGGTGATCACAGATACGCAGTATTTT

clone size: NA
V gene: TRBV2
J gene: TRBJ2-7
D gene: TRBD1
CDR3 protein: CASTGTGLHEQYF
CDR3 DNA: TGTGCCAGCACTGGGACAGGGTTACATGAGCAGTACTTC

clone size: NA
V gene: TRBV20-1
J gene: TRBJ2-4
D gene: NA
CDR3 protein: CSAGGPGKEGKNIQYF
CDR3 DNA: TGCAGTGCTGGGGGGCCCGGGAAGGAAGGCAAAAACATTCAGTACTTC